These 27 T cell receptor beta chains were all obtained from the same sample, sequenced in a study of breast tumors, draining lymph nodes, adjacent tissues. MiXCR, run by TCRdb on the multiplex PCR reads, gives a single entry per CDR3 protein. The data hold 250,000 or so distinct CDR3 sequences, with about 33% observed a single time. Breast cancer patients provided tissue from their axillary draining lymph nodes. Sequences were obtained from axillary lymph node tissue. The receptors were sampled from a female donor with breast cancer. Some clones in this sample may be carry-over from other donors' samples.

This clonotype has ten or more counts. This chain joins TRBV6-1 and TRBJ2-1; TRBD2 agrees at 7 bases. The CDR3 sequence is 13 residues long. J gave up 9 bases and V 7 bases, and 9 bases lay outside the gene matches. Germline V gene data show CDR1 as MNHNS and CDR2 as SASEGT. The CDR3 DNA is TGTGCCAGCACATCCGGGACTACGACTGAGCAGTTCTTC. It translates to CASTSGTTTEQFF.

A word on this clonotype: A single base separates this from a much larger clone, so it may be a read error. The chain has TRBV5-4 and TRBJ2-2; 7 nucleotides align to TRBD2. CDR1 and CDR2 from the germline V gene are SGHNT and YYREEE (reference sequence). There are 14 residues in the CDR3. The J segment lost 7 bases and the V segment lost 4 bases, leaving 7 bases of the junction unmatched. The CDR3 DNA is TGTGCCAGCAGCCACCGACTAGCCGGCGGGGAGCTGTTTTTT. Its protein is CASSHRLAGGELFF.

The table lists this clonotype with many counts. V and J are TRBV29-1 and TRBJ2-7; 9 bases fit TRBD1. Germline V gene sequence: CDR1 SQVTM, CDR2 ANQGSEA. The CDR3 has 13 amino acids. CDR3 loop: CSVGTGRWYEQYF. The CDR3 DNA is TGCTCGGTGGGGACAGGGAGATGGTACGAGCAGTACTTC.

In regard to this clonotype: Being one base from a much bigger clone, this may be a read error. Here the CDR3 DNA reads TGTGCCAGCAGCCAAGATCCCAGGGTGGGTGCAAAACTGTTTTTT. It specifies CASSQDPRVGAKLFF. This sequence joins TRBV3-1 and TRBJ1-4; a weak D match, TRBD1 (5 bases). CDR3 length: 15 residues. Germline V gene sequence: CDR1 LGHDT, CDR2 YNNKEL (reference sequence). Between the trimmed V and J ends, which lost 0 bases and 10 bases, there was a span of 15 bases.

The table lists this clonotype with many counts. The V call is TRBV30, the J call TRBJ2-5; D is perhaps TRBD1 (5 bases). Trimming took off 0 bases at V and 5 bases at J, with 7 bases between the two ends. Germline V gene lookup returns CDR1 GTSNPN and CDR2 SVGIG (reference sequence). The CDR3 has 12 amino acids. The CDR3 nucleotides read TGTGCCTGGAGTGTGGCAGGGGAGACCCAGTACTTC. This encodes CAWSVAGETQYF. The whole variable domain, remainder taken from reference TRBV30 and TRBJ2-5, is SQTIHQWPATLVQPVGSPLSLECTVEGTSNPNLYWYRQAAGRGLQLLFYSVGIGQISSEVPQNLSASRPQDRQFILSSKKLLLSDSGFYLCAWSVAGETQYFGPGTRLLVL.

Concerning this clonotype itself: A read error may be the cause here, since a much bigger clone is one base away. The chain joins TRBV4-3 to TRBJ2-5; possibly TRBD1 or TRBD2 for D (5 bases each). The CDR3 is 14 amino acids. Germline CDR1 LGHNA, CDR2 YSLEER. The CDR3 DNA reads TGCGCCAGCAGCCCTTCGTGGGACCAAGAGGCCCAGCACTTC. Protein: CASSPSWDQEAQHF.

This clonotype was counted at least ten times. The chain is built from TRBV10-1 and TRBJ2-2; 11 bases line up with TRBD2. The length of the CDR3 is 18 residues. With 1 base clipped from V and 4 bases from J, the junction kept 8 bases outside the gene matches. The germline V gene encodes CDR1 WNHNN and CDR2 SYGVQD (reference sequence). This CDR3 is CASSELLAGVAGTGELFF. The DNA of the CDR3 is TGCGCCAGCAGTGAGTTACTAGCGGGAGTGGCGGGCACCGGGGAGCTGTTTTTT.

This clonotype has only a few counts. CDR3 region: CASSSPGPGSETQYF. DNA of the CDR3: TGTGCCAGCAGCTCACCGGGACCGGGTTCAGAGACCCAGTACTTC. The J gene is TRBJ2-5, the V gene TRBV5-5; the D call may be TRBD1 or TRBD2 (5 bases each). Looked up from germline, CDR1 is SGHKS and CDR2 is YYEKEE (reference sequence). The CDR3 spans 15 residues. Between the trimmed V and J ends, which lost 3 bases and 4 bases, there was a span of 16 bases.

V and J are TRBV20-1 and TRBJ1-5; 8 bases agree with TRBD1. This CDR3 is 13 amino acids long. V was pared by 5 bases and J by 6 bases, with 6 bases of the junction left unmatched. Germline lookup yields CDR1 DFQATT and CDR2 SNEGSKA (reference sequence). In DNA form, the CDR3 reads TGCAGTGCTCGACAGGGGAGTGTTCAGCCCCAGCATTTT. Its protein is CSARQGSVQPQHF.

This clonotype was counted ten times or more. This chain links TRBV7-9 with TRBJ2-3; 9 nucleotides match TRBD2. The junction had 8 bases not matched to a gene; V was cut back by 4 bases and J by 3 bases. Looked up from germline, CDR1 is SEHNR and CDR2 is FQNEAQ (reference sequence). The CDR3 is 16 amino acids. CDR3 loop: CASSSIAGVGTDTQYF. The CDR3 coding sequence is TGTGCCAGCAGCTCTATAGCGGGAGTGGGGACAGATACGCAGTATTTT.

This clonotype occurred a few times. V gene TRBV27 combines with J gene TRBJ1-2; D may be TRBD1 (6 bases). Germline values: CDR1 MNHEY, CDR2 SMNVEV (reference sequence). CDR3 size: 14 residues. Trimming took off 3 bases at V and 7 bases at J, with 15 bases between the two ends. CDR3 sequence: CASSLWGAAGGYTF. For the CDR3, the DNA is TGTGCCAGCAGTTTGTGGGGGGCAGCGGGTGGCTACACCTTC.

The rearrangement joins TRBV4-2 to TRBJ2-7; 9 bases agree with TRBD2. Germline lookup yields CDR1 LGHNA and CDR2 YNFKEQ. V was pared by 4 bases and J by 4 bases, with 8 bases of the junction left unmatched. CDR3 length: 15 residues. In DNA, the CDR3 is TGTGCCAGCAGCCTGGGTACTAGCGGGCGGTACGAGCAGTACTTC. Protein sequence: CASSLGTSGRYEQYF.

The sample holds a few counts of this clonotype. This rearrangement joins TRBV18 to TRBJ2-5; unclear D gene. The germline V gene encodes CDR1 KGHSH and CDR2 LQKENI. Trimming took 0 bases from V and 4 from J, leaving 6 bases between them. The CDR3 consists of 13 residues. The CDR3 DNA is TGTGCCAGCTCACCACCGGCAGGAGAGACCCAGTACTTC. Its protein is CASSPPAGETQYF.

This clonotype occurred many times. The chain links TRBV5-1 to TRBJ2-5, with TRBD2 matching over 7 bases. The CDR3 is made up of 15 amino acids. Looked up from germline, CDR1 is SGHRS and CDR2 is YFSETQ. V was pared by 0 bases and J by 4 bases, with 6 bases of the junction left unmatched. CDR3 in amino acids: CASSLAGGSGETQYF. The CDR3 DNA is TGCGCCAGCAGCTTGGCCGGGGGGTCAGGAGAGACCCAGTACTTC.

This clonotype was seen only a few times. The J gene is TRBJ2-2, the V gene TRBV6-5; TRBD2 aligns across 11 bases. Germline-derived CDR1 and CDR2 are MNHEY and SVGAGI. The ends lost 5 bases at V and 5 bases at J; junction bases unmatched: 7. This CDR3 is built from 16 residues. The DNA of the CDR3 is TGTGCCAGCAGTAAGACTAGCGGGATTGGTACCGGGGAGCTGTTTTTT. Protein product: CASSKTSGIGTGELFF.

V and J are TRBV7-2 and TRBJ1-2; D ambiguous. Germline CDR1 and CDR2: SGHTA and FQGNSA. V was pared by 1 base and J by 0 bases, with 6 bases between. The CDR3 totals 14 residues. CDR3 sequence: CASSLEDANYGYTF. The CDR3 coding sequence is TGTGCCAGCAGCTTAGAGGATGCTAACTATGGCTACACCTTC. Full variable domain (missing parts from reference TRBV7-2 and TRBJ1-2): GAGVSQSPSNKVTEKGKDVELRCDPISGHTALYWYRQSLGQGLEFLIYFQGNSAPDKSGLPSDRFSAERTGGSVSTLTIQRTQQEDSAVYLCASSLEDANYGYTFGSGTRLTVV.

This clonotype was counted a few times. DNA of the CDR3: TGTGCCAGCGCCGCAGTCAGGGATTACGAGCAGTACTTC. Its protein product is CASAAVRDYEQYF. The V gene is TRBV6-2 or TRBV6-3, the J gene TRBJ2-7; TRBD1 might be the D (5 bases). CDR3 length: 13 residues. Trimming shortened V by 8 bases and J by 4 bases, and 15 bases separated the two germline ends. CDR1 is MNHEY, CDR2 SVGEGT, per germline.

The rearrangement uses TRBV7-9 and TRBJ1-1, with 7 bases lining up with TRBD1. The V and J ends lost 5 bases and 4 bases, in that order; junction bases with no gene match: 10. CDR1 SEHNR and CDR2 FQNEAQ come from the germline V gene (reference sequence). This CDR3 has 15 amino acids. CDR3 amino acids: CASSDYRGGGTEAFF. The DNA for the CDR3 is TGTGCCAGCAGCGATTACAGGGGAGGGGGCACTGAAGCTTTCTTT.

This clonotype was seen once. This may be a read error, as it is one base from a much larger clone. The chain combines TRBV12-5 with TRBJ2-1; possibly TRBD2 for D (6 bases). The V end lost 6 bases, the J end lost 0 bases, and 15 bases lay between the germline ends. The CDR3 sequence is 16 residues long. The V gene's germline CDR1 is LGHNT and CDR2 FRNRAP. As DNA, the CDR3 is TGTGCTAGTGGCCTCGGGAGTTTAATCTCCTACAATGAGCAGTTCTTC. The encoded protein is CASGLGSLISYNEQFF.

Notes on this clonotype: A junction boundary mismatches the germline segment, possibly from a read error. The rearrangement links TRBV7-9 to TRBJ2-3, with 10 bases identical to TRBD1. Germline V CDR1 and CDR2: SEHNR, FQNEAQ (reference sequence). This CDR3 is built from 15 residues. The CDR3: CASSSGQGLQEAQYF. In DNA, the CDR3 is TGTGCCAGCAGCTCGGGACAGGGGCTTCAAGAGGCCCAGTATTTC.

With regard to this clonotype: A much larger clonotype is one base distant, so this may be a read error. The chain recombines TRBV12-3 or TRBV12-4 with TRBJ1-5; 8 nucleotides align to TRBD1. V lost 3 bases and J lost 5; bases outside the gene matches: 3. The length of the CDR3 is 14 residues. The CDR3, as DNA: TGTGCCAGCAGTTTCGGACAGGGCCATCAGCCCCAGCATTTT. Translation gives CASSFGQGHQPQHF.

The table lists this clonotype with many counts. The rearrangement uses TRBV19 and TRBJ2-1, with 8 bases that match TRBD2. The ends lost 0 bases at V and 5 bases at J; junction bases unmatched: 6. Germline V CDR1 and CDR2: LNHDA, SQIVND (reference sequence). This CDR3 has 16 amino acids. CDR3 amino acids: CASSIDGRGGNNEQFF. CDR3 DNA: TGTGCCAGTAGTATAGACGGGAGGGGGGGGAACAATGAGCAGTTCTTC.

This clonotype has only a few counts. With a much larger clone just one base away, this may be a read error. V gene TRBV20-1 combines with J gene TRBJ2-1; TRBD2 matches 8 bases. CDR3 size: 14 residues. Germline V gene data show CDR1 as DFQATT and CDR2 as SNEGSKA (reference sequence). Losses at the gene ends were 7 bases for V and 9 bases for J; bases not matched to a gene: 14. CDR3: CSGWSGTRLTEQFF. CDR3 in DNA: TGCAGTGGCTGGTCCGGGACTAGGCTCACTGAGCAGTTCTTC.

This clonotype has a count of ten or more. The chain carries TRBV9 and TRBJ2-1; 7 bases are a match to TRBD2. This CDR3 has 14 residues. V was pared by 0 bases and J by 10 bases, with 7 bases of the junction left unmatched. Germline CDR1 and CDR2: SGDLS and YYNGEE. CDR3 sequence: CASSVVSGGGEQFF. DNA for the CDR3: TGTGCCAGCAGCGTAGTCAGTGGGGGGGGGGAGCAGTTCTTC.

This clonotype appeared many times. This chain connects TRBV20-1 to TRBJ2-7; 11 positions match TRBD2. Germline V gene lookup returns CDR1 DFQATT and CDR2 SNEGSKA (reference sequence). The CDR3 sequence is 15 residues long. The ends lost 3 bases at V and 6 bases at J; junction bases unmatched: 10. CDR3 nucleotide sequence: TGCAGTGCTAGCCATCCGACTAGCGGGATATTCGAGCAGTACTTC. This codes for CSASHPTSGIFEQYF.

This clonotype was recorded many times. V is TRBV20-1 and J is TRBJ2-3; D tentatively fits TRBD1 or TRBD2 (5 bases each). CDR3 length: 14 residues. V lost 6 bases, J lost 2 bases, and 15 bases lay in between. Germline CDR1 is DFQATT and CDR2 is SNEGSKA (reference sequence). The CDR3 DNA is TGCAGTGCCACCGGACTCGGGGCCACAGATACGCAGTATTTT. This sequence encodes CSATGLGATDTQYF.

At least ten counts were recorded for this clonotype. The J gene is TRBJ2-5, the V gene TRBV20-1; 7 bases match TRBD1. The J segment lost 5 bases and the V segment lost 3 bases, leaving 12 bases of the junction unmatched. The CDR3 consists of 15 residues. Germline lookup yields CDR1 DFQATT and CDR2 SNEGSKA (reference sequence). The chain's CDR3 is CSARPGTALPETQYF. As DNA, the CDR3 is TGCAGTGCTAGGCCTGGGACAGCCCTGCCGGAGACCCAGTACTTC.